These 10 T cell receptor beta chains were sequenced from one sample in a study of blood T cell repertoires in COVID-19. The repertoire was sequenced with immunoSEQ multiplex PCR; TCRdb's copy has only in-frame clones and lacks some. The sample has about 230,000 clones, about 84% seen once. Sequencing was carried out using peripheral blood. The receptor source for this set is a woman older than 75 with acute or convalescent COVID-19.

The chain employs TRBV6-5 and TRBJ2-1; D not certain. V was cut by 6 bases and J by 0 bases, with 12 bases left in between. In germline, CDR1 is MNHEY, CDR2 SVGAGI. The CDR3 runs 15 residues. CDR3 region: CASRPFTSSYNEQFF. CDR3 nucleotide sequence: TGTGCCAGCAGACCCTTCACGAGCTCCTACAATGAGCAGTTCTTC.

The chain uses TRBV5-1 and TRBJ2-7; tentative D call: TRBD1 (5 bases). Per the germline V gene, CDR1 is SGHRS and CDR2 is YFSETQ. This CDR3 contains 14 residues. V lost 0 bases and J lost 5, with 12 bases in between. The CDR3 region is CASSLGQGYDEQYF. The CDR3 DNA sequence: TGCGCCAGCAGCTTGGGGCAGGGTTACGACGAGCAGTACTTC.

The chain has TRBV10-3 and TRBJ2-2; 9 bases align to TRBD2. Germline CDR1 is ENHRY and CDR2 is SYGVKD. This CDR3 is 18 amino acids long. The V and J ends lost 0 bases and 4 bases, in that order; junction bases with no gene match: 9. The CDR3 region has the DNA TGTGCCATCAGTGAGTCGGGCGGGCTAGCGGGATCCACCGGGGAGCTGTTTTTT. Encoded protein: CAISESGGLAGSTGELFF.

The chain couples TRBV10-3 to TRBJ1-6, with D possibly matching TRBD1 (6 bases). V lost 3 bases and J 8 bases, leaving 11 bases between the germline ends. This CDR3 region has 14 residues. Germline-derived CDR1 and CDR2 are ENHRY and SYGVKD. The CDR3 DNA sequence: TGTGCCATCAGTGAACGGACAGACGATTCACCCCTCCACTTT. This codes for CAISERTDDSPLHF.

This chain uses TRBV19 with TRBJ1-2; D uncertain. This CDR3 contains 13 residues. Germline CDR1 is LNHDA and CDR2 is SQIVND (reference sequence). Trimming removed 3 bases at V and 0 bases at J, with 5 bases between. The CDR3 nucleotides are TGTGCCAGTAGTATTGCAGCTAACTATGGCTACACCTTC. Its protein product is CASSIAANYGYTF.

V gene TRBV28 combines with J gene TRBJ2-3, with TRBD2 identical over 11 bases. The length of the CDR3 is 17 residues. Trimming removed 4 bases from V and 2 bases from J; junction bases left unmatched: 8. Germline V gene data show CDR1 as MDHEN and CDR2 as SYDVKM. CDR3 nucleotides: TGTGCCAGCAGTTCAACTGGACTAGCGGGTATCACAGATACGCAGTATTTT. Translated, it gives CASSSTGLAGITDTQYF. Variable domain in full (rest from reference TRBV28 and TRBJ2-3): DVKVTQSSRYLVKRTGEKVFLECVQDMDHENMFWYRQDPGLGLRLIYFSYDVKMKEKGDIPEGYSVSREKKERFSLILESASTNQTSMYLCASSSTGLAGITDTQYFGPGTRLTVL.

This sequence joins TRBV9 and TRBJ1-2; D gene uncertain. V was shortened by 4 bases and J by 7 bases, with 17 bases between the two germline ends. Per the germline V gene, CDR1 is SGDLS and CDR2 is YYNGEE. The CDR3 sequence is 14 residues long. The CDR3 loop is CASSLIPVGGGYTF. The DNA of the CDR3 is TGTGCCAGCAGCCTCATTCCGGTAGGAGGTGGCTACACCTTC.

V and J are TRBV12-3 or TRBV12-4 and TRBJ1-1; perhaps TRBD1 as D (6 bases). Trimming left V 2 bases short and J 11 bases short, with 12 bases between. The CDR3 runs 12 residues. The CDR3 loop is CASSLWGGGAFF. CDR3 DNA: TGTGCCAGCAGTTTATGGGGAGGGGGTGCTTTCTTT.

The chain carries TRBV15 and TRBJ2-7; 9 bases map to TRBD1. Trimming cost V 0 bases and J 4 bases; bases outside gene matches: 1. Germline-derived CDR1 and CDR2 are LNHNV and YYDKDF (reference sequence). This CDR3 spans 14 amino acids. CDR3 protein: CATSRDGQGYEQYF. DNA for the CDR3: TGTGCCACCAGCAGAGATGGACAGGGGTACGAGCAGTACTTC. The whole variable domain, filled in from reference TRBV15 and TRBJ2-7, reads DAMVIQNPRYQVTQFGKPVTLSCSQTLNHNVMYWYQQKSSQAPKLLFHYYDKDFNNEADTPDNFQSRRPNTSFCFLDIRSPGLGDTAMYLCATSRDGQGYEQYFGPGTRLTVT.

This sequence joins TRBV7-3 and TRBJ2-1; TRBD1 matches 9 bases. The CDR3 is 15 residues long. The ends lost 3 bases at V and 1 base at J; junction bases unmatched: 1. Germline V gene lookup returns CDR1 SGHTA and CDR2 FQGTGA. CDR3 in DNA: TGTGCCAGCAGCTTGGACAGGGGATCCTACAATGAGCAGTTCTTC. It specifies CASSLDRGSYNEQFF.